This entry lists 27 T cell receptor beta chains sequenced from one sample in a study of control samples from healthy donors and cancer patients. This table comes from immunoSEQ multiplex PCR, and its TCRdb copy is limited to in-frame clones, with some not included. Among tens of thousands of clones, over 80% were seen once, and the ten largest hold over 45%. Material for sequencing was blood. The source is a man in his 60s in good health.

V is TRBV6-1 and J is TRBJ1-1, with D uncertain. The CDR3 is 12 residues long. In germline, CDR1 is MNHNS, CDR2 SASEGT. V shed 3 bases and J shed 10 bases, with 12 bases lying between them. The CDR3 DNA is TGTGCCAGCAGTGATTGGGGAATCGGAGCTTTCTTT. Translating it yields CASSDWGIGAFF.

The CDR3 loop is CASSLTGGLEKLFF. DNA of the CDR3: TGTGCCAGCAGCTTGACAGGGGGGCTTGAAAAACTGTTTTTT. This chain links TRBV5-4 with TRBJ1-4; 8 nucleotides match TRBD1. Germline CDR1 and CDR2: SGHNT and YYREEE (reference sequence). Losses at the gene ends were 1 base for V and 7 bases for J; bases not matched to a gene: 3. The CDR3 totals 14 residues.

This chain joins TRBV18 and TRBJ1-6, with D unclear. Trimming left V 6 bases short and J 8 bases short, with 20 bases between. Germline CDR1 KGHSH, CDR2 LQKENI. The CDR3 length is 16 residues. The CDR3 coding sequence is TGTGCCAGCTCGCCAATAAAACAGCCGTCGGATTCACCCCTCCACTTT. Its protein product is CASSPIKQPSDSPLHF. Filled out from reference TRBV18 and TRBJ1-6, the complete variable domain reads NAGVMQNPRHLVRRRGQEARLRCSPMKGHSHVYWYRQLPEEGLKFMVYLQKENIIDESGMPKERFSAEFPKEGPSILRIQQVVRGDSAAYFCASSPIKQPSDSPLHFGNGTRLTVT.

The rearrangement uses TRBV4-3 and TRBJ2-2; 9 bases align to TRBD2. The germline V gene has CDR1 LGHNA and CDR2 YSLEER. The CDR3 is 17 residues long. The junction had 8 bases not matched to a gene; V was cut back by 2 bases and J by 4 bases. The CDR3: CASSQNPAGGSTGELFF. CDR3 nucleotides: TGCGCCAGCAGCCAAAATCCAGCGGGGGGTAGCACCGGGGAGCTGTTTTTT.

The chain carries TRBV7-2 and TRBJ1-1, with D perhaps TRBD1 (5 bases). Trimming cost V 7 bases and J 5 bases, with 11 bases left between them. The CDR3 is made up of 12 amino acids. Germline V CDR1 and CDR2: SGHTA, FQGNSA. The CDR3 protein is CASIGGDTEAFF. The CDR3 nucleotides are TGTGCCAGCATTGGAGGGGATACTGAAGCTTTCTTT.

V and J are TRBV5-4 and TRBJ1-2; the D gene is possibly TRBD1 (6 bases). The germline gives CDR1 SGHNT, CDR2 YYREEE (reference sequence). Deletions cut 3 bases from V and 1 base from J, with 7 bases between. The CDR3 covers 13 residues. DNA for the CDR3: TGTGCCAGCAGCTCGGACAGTAACTATGGCTACACCTTC. This sequence encodes CASSSDSNYGYTF.

The rearrangement joins TRBV5-1 to TRBJ1-1; TRBD1 might be the D (6 bases). The V end was cut by 3 bases, the J end by 1 base, with 13 bases between. The CDR3 has 15 residues. The germline V gene encodes CDR1 SGHRS and CDR2 YFSETQ. The CDR3 protein is CASSSGGGTNTEAFF. The CDR3 nucleotides are TGCGCCAGCAGCTCCGGGGGCGGTACGAACACTGAAGCTTTCTTT.

The chain recombines TRBV6-2 or TRBV6-3 with TRBJ2-3; unclear D gene. V shed 5 bases and J shed 3 bases, with 6 bases lying between them. Germline V gene data show CDR1 as MNHEY and CDR2 as SVGEGT. The CDR3 covers 12 residues. CDR3 sequence (DNA): TGTGCCAGCAGTCTGATGACAGATACGCAGTATTTT. Its protein product is CASSLMTDTQYF.

Here the CDR3 reads CASSPTANTEAFF. In DNA form, the CDR3 reads TGTGCCAGCTCGCCCACAGCGAACACTGAAGCTTTCTTT. V gene TRBV18 combines with J gene TRBJ1-1; D gene uncertain. Trimming left V 6 bases short and J 1 base short, with 9 bases between. The CDR3 is made up of 13 amino acids. Germline CDR1 KGHSH, CDR2 LQKENI.

The rearrangement uses TRBV6-2 or TRBV6-3 and TRBJ1-1; D gene unclear. Germline assignment: CDR1 MNHEY and CDR2 SVGEGT. Trimming removed 6 bases at V and 7 bases at J, with 9 bases between. The CDR3 totals 11 residues. The CDR3 loop is CASSQRFEAFF. The CDR3 DNA is TGTGCCAGCAGCCAAAGATTTGAAGCTTTCTTT.

The chain employs TRBV3-1 (or the pseudogene TRBV3-2) and TRBJ2-1; possible D gene TRBD1, 5 bases. With 2 bases removed from V and 5 bases from J, the gap between germline ends came to 10 bases. The germline V gene has CDR1 LGHDT and CDR2 YNNKEL (reference sequence). The CDR3 is 14 residues long. The CDR3 protein is CASSQFGHNNEQFF. CDR3 nucleotides: TGTGCCAGCAGCCAATTCGGACACAACAATGAGCAGTTCTTC.

Points on this clone: The sample has other DNA sequences that encode this CDR3 too. The chain carries TRBV30 and TRBJ1-5; no definite D call. Trimming took 0 bases from V and 4 from J, leaving 10 bases between them. This CDR3 spans 14 amino acids. The V gene's germline CDR1 is GTSNPN and CDR2 SVGIG (reference sequence). The CDR3 loop reads CAWSVKAANQPQHF. CDR3 DNA: TGTGCCTGGAGTGTGAAAGCCGCTAATCAGCCCCAGCATTTT.

The gene calls are TRBV6-5 and TRBJ2-7; D gene uncertain. CDR1 is MNHEY, CDR2 SVGAGI, per germline. The CDR3 covers 13 residues. The germline V and J ends were trimmed by 5 bases and 7 bases, with 15 bases remaining between them. The CDR3 DNA sequence: TGTGCCAGCAGTAAAAAAGGCGACGGGGAGCAGTACTTC. The encoded protein is CASSKKGDGEQYF.

The chain recombines TRBV5-4 with TRBJ1-5; perhaps TRBD1 as D (5 bases). Germline V CDR1 and CDR2: SGHNT, YYREEE (reference sequence). The V end lost 1 base, the J end lost 3 bases, and 17 bases lay between the germline ends. CDR3 length: 17 amino acids. CDR3 residues: CASSLPFARGLNQPQHF. CDR3 nucleotide sequence: TGTGCCAGCAGCTTGCCCTTTGCGAGGGGCCTCAATCAGCCCCAGCATTTT.

The chain is built from TRBV5-5 and TRBJ1-6; TRBD1 matches 7 bases. With 4 bases clipped from V and 7 bases from J, the junction kept 8 bases outside the gene matches. The CDR3 loop spans 15 amino acids. Per germline, CDR1 SGHKS and CDR2 YYEKEE (reference sequence). For the CDR3, the DNA is TGTGCCAGCAGCGCGATAACAGGGGAAAATTCACCCCTCCACTTT. Protein sequence: CASSAITGENSPLHF.

The chain combines TRBV7-2 with TRBJ1-2; no reliable D call. Germline V gene sequence: CDR1 SGHTA, CDR2 FQGNSA. This CDR3 has 13 residues. V was shortened by 3 bases and J by 5 bases, with 10 bases between the two germline ends. CDR3 in DNA: TGTGCCAGCAGCTTGGCCAGTTTATATGGCTACACCTTC. Translated, it gives CASSLASLYGYTF. Looking up the rest from reference TRBV7-2 and TRBJ1-2 gives the full variable domain: GAGVSQSPSNKVTEKGKDVELRCDPISGHTALYWYRQSLGQGLEFLIYFQGNSAPDKSGLPSDRFSAERTGGSVSTLTIQRTQQEDSAVYLCASSLASLYGYTFGSGTRLTVV.

The J gene is TRBJ2-3, the V gene TRBV11-2, with D unresolved. The germline CDR1 and CDR2 sequences are SGHAT and FQNNGV. This CDR3 contains 15 residues. V shed 3 bases and J shed 0 bases, with 10 bases lying between them. DNA of the CDR3: TGTGCCAGCAGCTTGGTCGTCCTTAGCACAGATACGCAGTATTTT. Amino acids: CASSLVVLSTDTQYF.

In its sample, this clone was seen a few times. This sequence joins TRBV27 and TRBJ1-4; 9 nucleotides agree with TRBD1. The CDR3 has 14 residues. V lost 4 bases and J lost 7; bases outside the gene matches: 4. Per the germline V gene, CDR1 is MNHEY and CDR2 is SMNVEV (reference sequence). CDR3 loop: CASSWGQGGEKLFF. The CDR3 bases are TGTGCCAGCAGTTGGGGACAGGGAGGTGAAAAACTGTTTTTT.

The chain couples TRBV5-6 to TRBJ1-5, with 8 bases lining up with TRBD1. CDR3 length: 17 residues. Per germline, CDR1 SGHDT and CDR2 YYEEEE. V shed 4 bases and J 3 bases; nucleotides not matched to a gene: 12. The DNA for the CDR3 is TGTGCCAGCAGCCTCGGTGGGACAGGACTTGTCAATCAGCCCCAGCATTTT. This translates into CASSLGGTGLVNQPQHF.

This clone has a handful of counts. The chain employs TRBV11-3 and TRBJ2-2; D ambiguous. The germline V gene encodes CDR1 SGHNT and CDR2 YENEEA. Trimming stripped 4 bases from V and 5 bases from J, with 8 bases between. This CDR3 region has 13 residues. The CDR3 spells CASSSLGTGELFF. The CDR3 DNA sequence: TGTGCCAGCAGCTCCCTAGGTACCGGGGAGCTGTTTTTT.

V gene TRBV5-6 combines with J gene TRBJ1-2; 7 nucleotides align to TRBD1. Germline CDR1 and CDR2: SGHDT and YYEEEE. This CDR3 has 12 amino acids. The CDR3 spells CALANRGDGYTF. The DNA for the CDR3 is TGTGCTTTAGCTAACAGGGGAGATGGCTACACCTTC.

The chain is built from TRBV29-1 and TRBJ2-3, with 13 nucleotides matching TRBD2. Per the germline V gene, CDR1 is SQVTM and CDR2 is ANQGSEA. The length of the CDR3 is 17 residues. Trimming took 2 bases from V and 2 from J; bases not matched to a gene: 7. CDR3 nucleotide sequence: TGCAGCGTTGAAATCGGGACTAGCGGGATCCCCACAGATACGCAGTATTTT. This codes for CSVEIGTSGIPTDTQYF.

V and J are TRBV4-1 and TRBJ1-4, with 10 bases that match TRBD1. The CDR3 runs to 16 residues. The junction had 7 bases not matched to a gene; V was cut back by 6 bases and J by 3 bases. Germline CDR1 reads MGHRA; CDR2 reads YSYEKL. The CDR3 DNA reads TGCGCCAGCAGGAGCCGACAGGGGGCTGCTAATGAAAAACTGTTTTTT. Amino acids: CASRSRQGAANEKLFF.

The chain carries TRBV18 and TRBJ1-3, with D possibly being TRBD1 (5 bases). Germline V gene lookup returns CDR1 KGHSH and CDR2 LQKENI. The V and J ends lost 3 bases and 4 bases respectively, with 13 bases between them. This CDR3 has 15 amino acids. The CDR3: CASSPTGTWGNTIYF. As DNA, the CDR3 is TGTGCCAGCTCACCGACCGGGACGTGGGGAAACACCATATATTTT.

The chain carries TRBV20-1 and TRBJ1-1; unclear D gene. With 3 bases removed from V and 8 bases from J, the gap between germline ends came to 10 bases. CDR1 DFQATT and CDR2 SNEGSKA come from the germline V gene (reference sequence). This CDR3 has 11 residues. The CDR3 DNA reads TGCAGTGCTAGCGCGGCTCTGGAAGCTTTCTTT. Translating it yields CSASAALEAFF.

This clone has a single count. The chain has TRBV30 and TRBJ1-3, with D unclear. The V gene's germline CDR1 is GTSNPN and CDR2 SVGIG (reference sequence). The length of the CDR3 is 13 residues. Trimming removed 3 bases from V and 3 bases from J, with 9 bases in between. CDR3 DNA sequence: TGTGCCTGGAGAATTAAGGGTGGAAACACCATATATTTT. It yields the protein CAWRIKGGNTIYF. The entire variable domain, with the rest obtained from reference TRBV30 and TRBJ1-3, is as follows: SQTIHQWPATLVQPVGSPLSLECTVEGTSNPNLYWYRQAAGRGLQLLFYSVGIGQISSEVPQNLSASRPQDRQFILSSKKLLLSDSGFYLCAWRIKGGNTIYFGEGSWLTVV.

This clone is labeled as medium-sized. The genes are TRBV1 and TRBJ1-1. TRBV1 is reported as a pseudogene. CDR3 length: 13 residues. This chain's CDR3 is CTSSHGVNTEAFF. DNA for the CDR3: TGCACCAGCAGCCATGGCGTGAACACTGAAGCTTTCTTT.